This TCR beta chain was documented in a study of OX40 agonist ivuxolimab in advanced cancers. Study results and caveats: On average, CD8+ T cells showed a greater number of expanded clones than CD4+. The antigens recognized by the expanded peripheral T cells, that is their antigen specificity, were not determined. CD4+ and CD8+ blood T cells expanded clonally by week 6 at 0.1 to 3.0 mg/kg.

V shed 7 bases, J shed 4 bases, and the junction held 7 bases outside the gene matches. Per germline, CDR1 MNHEY and CDR2 SVGAGI. The CDR3 runs to 14 residues. With baseline, cycle 4 day 1, and cycle 7 day 1 as timepoints, blood was sampled. TCRdb keeps only in-frame clones here, not all; method: immunoSEQ multiplex PCR. This table holds 70,000 to 90,000 clones, 91% found once. For this clone: Its antigen is unknown.

This chain links TRBV6-5 with TRBJ1-3, with 7 bases lining up with TRBD1. This TCR derives from an adult with an advanced solid tumor such as melanoma, head and neck, liver or kidney cancer. Material: CD4+ or CD8+ T cells sorted from blood, obtained in a trial of the OX40 agonist ivuxolimab. The CDR3 region is CASTDRVSGNTIYF. Here the CDR3 DNA reads TGTGCCAGCACCGACAGGGTCTCGGGAAACACCATATATTTT.